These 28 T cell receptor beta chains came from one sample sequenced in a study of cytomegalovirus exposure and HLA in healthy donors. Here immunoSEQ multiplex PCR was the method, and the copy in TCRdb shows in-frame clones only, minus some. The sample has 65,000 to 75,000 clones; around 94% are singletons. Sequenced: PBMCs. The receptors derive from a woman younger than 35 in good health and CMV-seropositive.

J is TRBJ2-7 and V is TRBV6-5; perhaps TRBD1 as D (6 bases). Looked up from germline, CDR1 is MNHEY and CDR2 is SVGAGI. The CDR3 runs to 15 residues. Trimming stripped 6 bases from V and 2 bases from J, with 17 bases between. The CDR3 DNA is TGTGCCAGCAGCTCTACCGGGACATTAGCCTACGAGCAGTACTTC. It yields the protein CASSSTGTLAYEQYF.

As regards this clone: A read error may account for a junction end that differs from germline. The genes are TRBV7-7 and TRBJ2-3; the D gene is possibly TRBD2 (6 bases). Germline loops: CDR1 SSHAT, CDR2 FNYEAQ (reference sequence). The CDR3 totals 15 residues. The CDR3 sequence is CASSLGGTVTDTQYF. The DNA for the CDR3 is TGTGCTAGCAGCTTGGGCGGGACCGTCACAGATACGCAGTATTTT.

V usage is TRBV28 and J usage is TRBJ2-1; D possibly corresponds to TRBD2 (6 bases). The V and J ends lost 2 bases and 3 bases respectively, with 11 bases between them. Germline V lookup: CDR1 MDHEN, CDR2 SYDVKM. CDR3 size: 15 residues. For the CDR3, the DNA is TGTGCCAGCAGTTTAAGAGGGGAGGTCTACAATGAGCAGTTCTTC. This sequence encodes CASSLRGEVYNEQFF.

The CDR3 DNA reads as TGTGCCAGCAGCTTGACGTCCGGGACAGGGATCAATCAGCCCCAGCATTTT. Its translation: CASSLTSGTGINQPQHF. The V call is TRBV5-6, the J call TRBJ1-5; TRBD1 agrees at 9 bases. The CDR3 has 17 amino acids. J was trimmed by 3 bases and V by 1 base; bases with no gene match: 8. The germline V gene encodes CDR1 SGHDT and CDR2 YYEEEE.

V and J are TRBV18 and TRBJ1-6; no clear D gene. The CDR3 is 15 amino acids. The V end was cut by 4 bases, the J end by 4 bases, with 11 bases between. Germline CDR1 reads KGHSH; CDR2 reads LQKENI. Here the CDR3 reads CASSQSAEYNSPLHF. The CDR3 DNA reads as TGTGCCAGCTCACAAAGCGCCGAGTATAATTCACCCCTCCACTTT.

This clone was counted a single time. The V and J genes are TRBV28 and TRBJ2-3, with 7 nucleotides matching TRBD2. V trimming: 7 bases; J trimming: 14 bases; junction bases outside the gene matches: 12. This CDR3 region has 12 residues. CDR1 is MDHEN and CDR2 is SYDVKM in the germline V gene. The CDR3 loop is CASKSLTSRSYF. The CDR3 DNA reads TGTGCCAGCAAATCATTGACTAGCCGGTCGTATTTT. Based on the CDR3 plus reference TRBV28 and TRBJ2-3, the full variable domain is DVKVTQSSRYLVKRTGEKVFLECVQDMDHENMFWYRQDPGLGLRLIYFSYDVKMKEKGDIPEGYSVSREKKERFSLILESASTNQTSMYLCASKSLTSRSYFGPGTRLTVL.

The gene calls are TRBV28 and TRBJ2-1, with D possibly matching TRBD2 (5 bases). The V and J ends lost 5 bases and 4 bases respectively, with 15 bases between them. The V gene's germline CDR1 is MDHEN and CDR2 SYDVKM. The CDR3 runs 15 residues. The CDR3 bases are TGTGCCAGCAGTCCCCCAAGGGAGAGATACAATGAGCAGTTCTTC. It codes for CASSPPRERYNEQFF.

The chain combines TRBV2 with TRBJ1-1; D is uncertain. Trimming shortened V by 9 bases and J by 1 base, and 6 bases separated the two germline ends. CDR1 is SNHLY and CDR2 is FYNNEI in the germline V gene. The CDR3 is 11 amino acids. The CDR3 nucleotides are TGTGCCAGTACAGCGAACACTGAAGCTTTCTTT. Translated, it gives CASTANTEAFF.

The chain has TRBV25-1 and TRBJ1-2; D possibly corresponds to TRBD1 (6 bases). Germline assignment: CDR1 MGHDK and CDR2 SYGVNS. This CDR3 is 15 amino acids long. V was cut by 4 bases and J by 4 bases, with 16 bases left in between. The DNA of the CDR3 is TGTGCCAGCAGTGGGGGAGGGGGAACCACCTATGGCTACACCTTC. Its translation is CASSGGGGTTYGYTF.

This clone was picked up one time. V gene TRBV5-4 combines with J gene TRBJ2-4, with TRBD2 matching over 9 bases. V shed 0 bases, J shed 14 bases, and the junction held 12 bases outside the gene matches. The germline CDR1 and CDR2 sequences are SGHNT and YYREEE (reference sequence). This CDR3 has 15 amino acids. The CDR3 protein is CASSLVGAGGHPEYF. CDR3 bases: TGTGCCAGCAGCTTGGTAGGAGCGGGGGGCCATCCGGAGTACTTC.

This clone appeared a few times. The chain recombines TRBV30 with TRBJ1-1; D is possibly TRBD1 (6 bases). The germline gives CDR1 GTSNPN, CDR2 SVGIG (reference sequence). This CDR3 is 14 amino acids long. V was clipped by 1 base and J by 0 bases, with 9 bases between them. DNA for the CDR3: TGTGCCTGGAGTGAAGGGACAATGAACACTGAAGCTTTCTTT. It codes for CAWSEGTMNTEAFF.

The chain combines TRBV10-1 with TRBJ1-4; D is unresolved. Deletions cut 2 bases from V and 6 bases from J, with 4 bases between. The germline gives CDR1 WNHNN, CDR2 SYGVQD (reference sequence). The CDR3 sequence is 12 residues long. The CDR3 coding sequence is TGCGCCAGCAGTGAGGCAGATGAAAAACTGTTTTTT. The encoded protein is CASSEADEKLFF.

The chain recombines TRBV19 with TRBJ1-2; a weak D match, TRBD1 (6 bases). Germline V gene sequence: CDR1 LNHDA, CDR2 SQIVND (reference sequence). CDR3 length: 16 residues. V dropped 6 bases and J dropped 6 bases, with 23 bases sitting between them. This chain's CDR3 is CASSNRGGNRENGYTF. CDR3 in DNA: TGTGCCAGTAGCAACCGAGGGGGAAACAGGGAGAATGGCTACACCTTC.

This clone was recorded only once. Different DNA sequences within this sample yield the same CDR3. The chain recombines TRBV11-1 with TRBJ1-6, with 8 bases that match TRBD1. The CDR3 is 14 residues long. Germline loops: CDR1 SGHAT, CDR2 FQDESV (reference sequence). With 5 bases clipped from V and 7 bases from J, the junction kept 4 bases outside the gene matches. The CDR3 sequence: CASSRTGNNSPLHF. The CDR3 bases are TGTGCCAGCAGCCGGACAGGGAACAATTCACCCCTCCACTTT.

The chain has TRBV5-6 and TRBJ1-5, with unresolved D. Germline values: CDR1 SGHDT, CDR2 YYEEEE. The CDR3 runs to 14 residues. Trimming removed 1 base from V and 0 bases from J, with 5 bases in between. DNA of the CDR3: TGTGCCAGCAGCTTGTCTAGTAGCAATCAGCCCCAGCATTTT. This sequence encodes CASSLSSSNQPQHF.

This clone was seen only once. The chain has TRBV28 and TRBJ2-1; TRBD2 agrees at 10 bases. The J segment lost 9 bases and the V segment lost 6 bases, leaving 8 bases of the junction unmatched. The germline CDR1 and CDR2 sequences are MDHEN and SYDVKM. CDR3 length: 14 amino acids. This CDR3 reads CASRGAGGPSEQFF. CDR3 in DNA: TGTGCCAGCAGGGGAGCGGGAGGGCCTAGTGAGCAGTTCTTC.

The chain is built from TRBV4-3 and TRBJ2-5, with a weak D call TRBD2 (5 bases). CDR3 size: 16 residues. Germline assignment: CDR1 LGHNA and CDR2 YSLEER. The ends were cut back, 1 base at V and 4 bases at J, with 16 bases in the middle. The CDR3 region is CASSQVPSSGRETQYF. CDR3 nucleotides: TGCGCCAGCAGCCAAGTTCCTAGCTCGGGGAGAGAGACCCAGTACTTC.

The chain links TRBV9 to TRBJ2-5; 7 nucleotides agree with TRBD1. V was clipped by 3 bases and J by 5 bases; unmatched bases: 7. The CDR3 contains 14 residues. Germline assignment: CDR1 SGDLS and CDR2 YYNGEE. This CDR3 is CASSGQGKGETQYF. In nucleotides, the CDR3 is TGTGCCAGCAGCGGACAGGGAAAGGGTGAGACCCAGTACTTC.

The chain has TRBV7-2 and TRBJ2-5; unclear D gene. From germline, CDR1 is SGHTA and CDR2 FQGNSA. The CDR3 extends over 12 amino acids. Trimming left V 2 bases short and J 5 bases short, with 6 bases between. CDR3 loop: CASSLSFETQYF. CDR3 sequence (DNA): TGTGCCAGCAGCTTATCCTTCGAGACCCAGTACTTC. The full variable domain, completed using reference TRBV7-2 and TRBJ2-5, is GAGVSQSPSNKVTEKGKDVELRCDPISGHTALYWYRQSLGQGLEFLIYFQGNSAPDKSGLPSDRFSAERTGGSVSTLTIQRTQQEDSAVYLCASSLSFETQYFGPGTRLLVL.

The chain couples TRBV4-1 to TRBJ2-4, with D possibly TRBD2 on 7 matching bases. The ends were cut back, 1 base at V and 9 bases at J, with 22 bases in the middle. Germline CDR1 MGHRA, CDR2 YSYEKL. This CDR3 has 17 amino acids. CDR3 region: CASSQAWGGAQRGIQYF. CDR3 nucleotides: TGCGCCAGCAGCCAAGCCTGGGGGGGGGCGCAACGTGGCATTCAGTACTTC.

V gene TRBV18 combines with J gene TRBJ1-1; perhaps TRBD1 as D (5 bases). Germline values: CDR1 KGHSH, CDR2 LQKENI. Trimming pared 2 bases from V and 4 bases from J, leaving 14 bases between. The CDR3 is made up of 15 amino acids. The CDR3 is CASSPSEPGLTEAFF. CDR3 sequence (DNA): TGTGCCAGCTCACCATCTGAACCGGGACTCACTGAAGCTTTCTTT.

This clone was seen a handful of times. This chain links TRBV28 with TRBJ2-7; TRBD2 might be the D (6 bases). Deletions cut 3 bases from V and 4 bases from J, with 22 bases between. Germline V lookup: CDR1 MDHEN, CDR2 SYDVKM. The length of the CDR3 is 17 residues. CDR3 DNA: TGTGCCAGCAGTTTGTTTTCGGCGTTGGAGGGATCGTACGAGCAGTACTTC. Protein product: CASSLFSALEGSYEQYF.

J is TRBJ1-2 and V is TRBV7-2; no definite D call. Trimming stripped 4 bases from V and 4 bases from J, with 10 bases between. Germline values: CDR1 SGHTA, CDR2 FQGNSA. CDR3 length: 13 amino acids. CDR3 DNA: TGTGCCAGCAGCTCACAGTCTGGCTATGGCTACACCTTC. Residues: CASSSQSGYGYTF.

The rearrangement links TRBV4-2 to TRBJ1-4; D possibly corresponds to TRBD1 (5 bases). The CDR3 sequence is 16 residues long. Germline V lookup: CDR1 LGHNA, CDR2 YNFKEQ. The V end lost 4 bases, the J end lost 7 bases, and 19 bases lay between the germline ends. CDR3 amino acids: CASSRRGGERVEKLFF. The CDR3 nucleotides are TGTGCCAGCAGCCGCCGGGGGGGGGAACGGGTTGAAAAACTGTTTTTT.

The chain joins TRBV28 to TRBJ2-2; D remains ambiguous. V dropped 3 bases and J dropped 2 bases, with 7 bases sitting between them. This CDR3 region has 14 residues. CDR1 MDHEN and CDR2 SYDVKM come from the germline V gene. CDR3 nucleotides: TGTGCCAGCAGTTTGATCAGAAACACCGGGGAGCTGTTTTTT. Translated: CASSLIRNTGELFF. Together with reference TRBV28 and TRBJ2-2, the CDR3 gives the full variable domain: DVKVTQSSRYLVKRTGEKVFLECVQDMDHENMFWYRQDPGLGLRLIYFSYDVKMKEKGDIPEGYSVSREKKERFSLILESASTNQTSMYLCASSLIRNTGELFFGEGSRLTVL.

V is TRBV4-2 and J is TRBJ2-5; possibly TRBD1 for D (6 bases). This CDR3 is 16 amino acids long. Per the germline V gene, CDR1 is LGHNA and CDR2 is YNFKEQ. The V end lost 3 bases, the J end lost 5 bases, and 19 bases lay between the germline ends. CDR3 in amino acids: CASSQSPRGLRETQYF. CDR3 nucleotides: TGTGCCAGCAGCCAGAGTCCCAGGGGATTAAGGGAGACCCAGTACTTC.

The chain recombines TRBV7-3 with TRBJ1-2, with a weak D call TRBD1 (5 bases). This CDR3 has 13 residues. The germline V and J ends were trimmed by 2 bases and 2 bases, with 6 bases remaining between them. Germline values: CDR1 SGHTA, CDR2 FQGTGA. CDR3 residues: CASSLGGNYGYTF. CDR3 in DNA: TGTGCCAGCAGCTTAGGGGGGAACTATGGCTACACCTTC.

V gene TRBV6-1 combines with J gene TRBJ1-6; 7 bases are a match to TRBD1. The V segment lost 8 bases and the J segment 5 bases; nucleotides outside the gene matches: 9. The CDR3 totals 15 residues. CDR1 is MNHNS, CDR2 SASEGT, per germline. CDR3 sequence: CASGTAPMNNSPLHF. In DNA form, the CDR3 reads TGTGCCAGCGGGACAGCACCCATGAATAATTCACCCCTCCACTTT.